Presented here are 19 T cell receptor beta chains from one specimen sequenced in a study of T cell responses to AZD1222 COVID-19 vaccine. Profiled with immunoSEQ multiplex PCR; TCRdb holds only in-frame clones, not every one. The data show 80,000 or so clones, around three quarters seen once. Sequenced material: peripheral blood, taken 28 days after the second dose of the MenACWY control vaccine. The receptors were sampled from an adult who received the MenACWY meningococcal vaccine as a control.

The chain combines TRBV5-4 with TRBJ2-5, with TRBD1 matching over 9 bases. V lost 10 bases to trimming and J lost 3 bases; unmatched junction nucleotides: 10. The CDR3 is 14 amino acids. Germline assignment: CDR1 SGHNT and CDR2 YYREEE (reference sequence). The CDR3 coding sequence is TGTGCCGTTTCCCGGACAGGGGTCGAAGAGACCCAGTACTTC. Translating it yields CAVSRTGVEETQYF.

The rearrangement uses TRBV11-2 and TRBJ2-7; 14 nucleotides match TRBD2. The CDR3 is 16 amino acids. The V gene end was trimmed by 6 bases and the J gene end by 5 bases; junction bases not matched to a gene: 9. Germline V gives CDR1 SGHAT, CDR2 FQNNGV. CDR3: CASRSGLAGGTHEQYF. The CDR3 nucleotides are TGTGCCAGCAGATCCGGACTAGCGGGAGGTACCCACGAGCAGTACTTC.

CDR3 region: CASSQRSNTGELFF. The CDR3 bases are TGTGCCAGCAGCCAACGCAGTAACACCGGGGAGCTGTTTTTT. The V gene is TRBV3-1 (or the pseudogene TRBV3-2), the J gene TRBJ2-2; unclear D gene. The CDR3 contains 14 residues. The germline V gene has CDR1 LGHDT and CDR2 YNNKEL (reference sequence). V lost 2 bases to trimming and J lost 2 bases, with 6 bases between them.

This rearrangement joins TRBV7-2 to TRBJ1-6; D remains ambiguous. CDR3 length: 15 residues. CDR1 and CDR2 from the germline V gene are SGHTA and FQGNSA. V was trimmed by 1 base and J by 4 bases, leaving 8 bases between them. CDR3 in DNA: TGTGCCAGCAGCTTAGTGGCCCAATATAATTCACCCCTCCACTTT. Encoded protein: CASSLVAQYNSPLHF.

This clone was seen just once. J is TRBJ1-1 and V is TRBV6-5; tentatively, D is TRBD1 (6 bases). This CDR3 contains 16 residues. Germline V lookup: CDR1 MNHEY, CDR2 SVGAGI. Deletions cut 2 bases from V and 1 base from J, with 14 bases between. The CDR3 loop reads CASSYPKPTGNTEAFF. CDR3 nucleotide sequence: TGTGCCAGCAGTTACCCGAAACCGACAGGGAACACTGAAGCTTTCTTT.

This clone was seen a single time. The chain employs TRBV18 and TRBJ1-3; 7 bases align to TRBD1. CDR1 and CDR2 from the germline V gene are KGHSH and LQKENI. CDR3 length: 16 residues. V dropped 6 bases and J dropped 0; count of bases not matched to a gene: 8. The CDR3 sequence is CASSSQRQGSGNTIYF. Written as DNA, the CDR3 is TGTGCCAGCTCGTCACAGAGACAGGGCTCTGGAAACACCATATATTTT.

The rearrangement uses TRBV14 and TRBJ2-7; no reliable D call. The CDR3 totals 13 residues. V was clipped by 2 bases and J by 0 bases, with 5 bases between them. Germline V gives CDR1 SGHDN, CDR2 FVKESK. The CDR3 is CASSQLSSYEQYF. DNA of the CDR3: TGTGCCAGCAGCCAACTCTCCTCCTACGAGCAGTACTTC. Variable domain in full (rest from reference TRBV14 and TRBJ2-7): EAGVTQFPSHSVIEKGQTVTLRCDPISGHDNLYWYRRVMGKEIKFLLHFVKESKQDESGMPNNRFLAERTGGTYSTLKVQPAELEDSGVYFCASSQLSSYEQYFGPGTRLTVT.

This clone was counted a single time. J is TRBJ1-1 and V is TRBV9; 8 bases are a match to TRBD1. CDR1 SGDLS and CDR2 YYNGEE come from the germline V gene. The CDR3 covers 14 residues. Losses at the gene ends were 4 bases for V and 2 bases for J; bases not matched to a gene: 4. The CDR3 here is CASSLGTGNTEAFF. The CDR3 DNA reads TGTGCCAGCAGCCTAGGGACAGGCAACACTGAAGCTTTCTTT.

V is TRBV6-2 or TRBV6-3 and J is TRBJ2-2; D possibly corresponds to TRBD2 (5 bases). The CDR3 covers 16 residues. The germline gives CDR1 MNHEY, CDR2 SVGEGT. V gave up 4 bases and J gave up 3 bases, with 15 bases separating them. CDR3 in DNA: TGTGCCAGCAGTTTCCGAGGGCAGTTTGACACCGGGGAGCTGTTTTTT. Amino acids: CASSFRGQFDTGELFF.

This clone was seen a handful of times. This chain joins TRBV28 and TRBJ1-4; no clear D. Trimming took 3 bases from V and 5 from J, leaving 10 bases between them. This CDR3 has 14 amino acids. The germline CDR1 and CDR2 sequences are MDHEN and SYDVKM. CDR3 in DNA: TGTGCCAGCAGTTTTATAGGAGACAATGAAAAACTGTTTTTT. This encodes CASSFIGDNEKLFF.

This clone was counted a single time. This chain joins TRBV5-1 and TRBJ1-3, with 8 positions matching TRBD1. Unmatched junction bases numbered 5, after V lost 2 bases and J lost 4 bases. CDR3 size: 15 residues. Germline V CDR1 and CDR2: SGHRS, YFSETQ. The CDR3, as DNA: TGCGCCAGCAGCTTCGGACAGGGAAGCGGAAACACCATATATTTT. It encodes CASSFGQGSGNTIYF.

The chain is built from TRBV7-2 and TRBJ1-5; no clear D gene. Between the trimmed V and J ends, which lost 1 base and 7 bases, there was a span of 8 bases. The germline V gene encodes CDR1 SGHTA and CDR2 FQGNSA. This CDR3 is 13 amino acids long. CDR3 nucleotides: TGTGCCAGCAGCTTAGGGGTGGGACAGCCCCAGCATTTT. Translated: CASSLGVGQPQHF.

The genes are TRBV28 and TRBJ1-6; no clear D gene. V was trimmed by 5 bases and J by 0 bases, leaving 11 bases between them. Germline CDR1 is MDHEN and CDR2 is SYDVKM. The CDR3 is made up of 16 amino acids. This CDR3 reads CASSPGTSSYNSPLHF. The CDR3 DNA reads TGTGCCAGCAGTCCAGGTACAAGCTCCTATAATTCACCCCTCCACTTT. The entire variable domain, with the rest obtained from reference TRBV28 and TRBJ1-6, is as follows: DVKVTQSSRYLVKRTGEKVFLECVQDMDHENMFWYRQDPGLGLRLIYFSYDVKMKEKGDIPEGYSVSREKKERFSLILESASTNQTSMYLCASSPGTSSYNSPLHFGNGTRLTVT.

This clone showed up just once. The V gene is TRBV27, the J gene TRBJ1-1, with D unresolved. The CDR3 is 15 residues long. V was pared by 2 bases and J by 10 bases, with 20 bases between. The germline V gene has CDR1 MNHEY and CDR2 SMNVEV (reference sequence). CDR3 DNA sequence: TGTGCCAGCAGTTTAAAGGCGACTGCGGTGGGCAGAGCTTTCTTT. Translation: CASSLKATAVGRAFF.

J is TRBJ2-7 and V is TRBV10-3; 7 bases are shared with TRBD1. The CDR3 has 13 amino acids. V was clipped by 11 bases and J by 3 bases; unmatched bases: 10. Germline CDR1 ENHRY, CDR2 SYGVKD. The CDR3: CAVTRDRDYEQYF. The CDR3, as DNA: TGTGCCGTCACCCGGGACAGAGACTACGAGCAGTACTTC.

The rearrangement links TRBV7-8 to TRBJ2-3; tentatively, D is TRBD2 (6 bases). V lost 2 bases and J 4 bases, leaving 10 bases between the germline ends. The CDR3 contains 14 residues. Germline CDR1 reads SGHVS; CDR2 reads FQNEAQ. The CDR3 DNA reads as TGTGCCAGCAGCTTACGACTAGTCTCAGATACGCAGTATTTT. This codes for CASSLRLVSDTQYF.

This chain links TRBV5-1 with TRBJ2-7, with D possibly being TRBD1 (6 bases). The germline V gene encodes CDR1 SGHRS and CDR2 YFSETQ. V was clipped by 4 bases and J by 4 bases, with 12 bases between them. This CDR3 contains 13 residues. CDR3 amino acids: CASSKDSLYEQYF. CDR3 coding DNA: TGCGCCAGCAGCAAGGACAGCCTATACGAGCAGTACTTC. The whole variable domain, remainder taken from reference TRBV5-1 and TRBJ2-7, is KAGVTQTPRYLIKTRGQQVTLSCSPISGHRSVSWYQQTPGQGLQFLFEYFSETQRNKGNFPGRFSGRQFSNSRSEMNVSTLELGDSALYLCASSKDSLYEQYFGPGTRLTVT.

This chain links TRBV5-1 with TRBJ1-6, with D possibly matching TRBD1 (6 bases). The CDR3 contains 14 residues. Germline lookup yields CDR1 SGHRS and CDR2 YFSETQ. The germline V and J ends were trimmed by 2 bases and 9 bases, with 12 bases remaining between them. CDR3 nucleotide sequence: TGCGCCAGCAGCTTAGGTATGGACAGTTCACCCCTCCACTTT. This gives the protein CASSLGMDSSPLHF.

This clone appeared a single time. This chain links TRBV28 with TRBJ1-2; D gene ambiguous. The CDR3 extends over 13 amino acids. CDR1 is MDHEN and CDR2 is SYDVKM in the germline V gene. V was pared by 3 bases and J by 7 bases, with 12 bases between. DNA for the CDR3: TGTGCCAGCAGTTTTGGTGGGTTAGGTGGCTACACCTTC. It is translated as CASSFGGLGGYTF.